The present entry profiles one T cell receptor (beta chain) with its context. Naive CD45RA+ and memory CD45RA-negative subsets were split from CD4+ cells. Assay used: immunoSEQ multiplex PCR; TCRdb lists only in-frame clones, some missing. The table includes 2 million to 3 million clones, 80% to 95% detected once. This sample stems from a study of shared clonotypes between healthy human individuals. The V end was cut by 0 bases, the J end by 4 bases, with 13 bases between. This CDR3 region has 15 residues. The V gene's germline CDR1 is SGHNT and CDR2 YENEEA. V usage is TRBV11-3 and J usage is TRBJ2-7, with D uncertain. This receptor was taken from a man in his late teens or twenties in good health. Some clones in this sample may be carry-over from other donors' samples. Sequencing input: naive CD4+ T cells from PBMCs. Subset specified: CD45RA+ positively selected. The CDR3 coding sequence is TGTGCCAGCAGCTTAGAACACCCTGACACTTACGAGCAGTACTTC. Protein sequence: CASSLEHPDTYEQYF.